Listed below are T cell receptor beta chains from one sample, sequenced in a study of blood T cells in healthy people across ages. In TCRdb, the 5' RACE reads were re-called with MiXCR into one record per CDR3 protein. The repertoire holds approximately 580,000 distinct CDR3 sequences, with approximately 25% as singletons. The data were also submitted as part of a second study, on T cells of mothers and their children.

The sample consisted of blood. These receptors originate from a boy between 10 and 17 years old in good health. Each CDR3 is given with its conserved first and last residue. A D gene is named only where the DNA matches it firmly. Some rows mark clone size as missing; the rest say once, few, many or name a class of expanded clone.

abundance	v_gene	j_gene	d_gene	CDR3nt	CDR3aa
many	TRBV28	TRBJ1-6	-	TGTGCCAGCAGTTTATGGATAGGACGGAAAAATTCACCCCTCCACTTT	CASSLWIGRKNSPLHF
-	TRBV21-1	TRBJ1-2	-	TGTGCCAGCAGCAAAATACCGCCCGGGTCTAACTATGGCTACACCTTC	CASSKIPPGSNYGYTF
-	TRBV28	TRBJ2-5	-	TGTGCCAGCAGCAGCAGACCTCAAGAGACCCAGTACTTC	CASSSRPQETQYF
-	TRBV28	TRBJ1-2	-	TGTGCCAGCAGTTTGTTAGGGAGTCTGACTAACTATGGCTACACCTTC	CASSLLGSLTNYGYTF
few	TRBV7-9	TRBJ2-7	TRBD1	TGTGCCAGCAGCGGACAGGGATTAAATACCTACGAGCAGTACTTC	CASSGQGLNTYEQYF
few	TRBV18	TRBJ2-5	-	TGTGCCAGCTCACCATGGGGGAAGGAAGAGACCCAGTACTTC	CASSPWGKEETQYF
-	TRBV7-9	TRBJ2-7	TRBD1	TGTGCCAGCAGCTCCCGGGGACAGGGGGCTAGTGAGCAGTACTTC	CASSSRGQGASEQYF
-	TRBV12-3/TRBV12-4	TRBJ2-1	-	TGTGCCAGCAGTCCCCGGACAGTTTTTATAAATGAGCAGTTCTTC	CASSPRTVFINEQFF
-	TRBV27	TRBJ2-5	TRBD2	TGTGCCAGCAGTAACCCACTAGCGGGGGGTTGGGAGACCCAGTACTTC	CASSNPLAGGWETQYF
few	TRBV7-8	TRBJ2-7	TRBD2	TGTGCCAGCAGCTTAAGGGACTATGCCTACGAGCAGTACTTC	CASSLRDYAYEQYF
few	TRBV9	TRBJ2-5	-	TGTGCCAGCAGCGTAGAGATCGGGGAGACCCAGTACTTC	CASSVEIGETQYF
few	TRBV20-1	TRBJ1-5	-	TGCAGTGCTAGAGATGGGACGGGGGGGAGCAATCAGCCCCAGCATTTT	CSARDGTGGSNQPQHF
few	TRBV4-3	TRBJ2-1	TRBD2	TGCGCCAGCAGCCAAGATGTGGCTAGCGGGAGATGGAATGAGCAGTTCTTC	CASSQDVASGRWNEQFF
-	TRBV20-1	TRBJ2-1	TRBD2	TGCAGTGCTAGAGGACTAGCCGCTGAAATCAATGAGCAGTTCTTC	CSARGLAAEINEQFF
few	TRBV5-1	TRBJ2-1	-	TGCGCCAGCAGCTTGGAGGAGGGCGGGTCCAATGAGCAGTTCTTC	CASSLEEGGSNEQFF
few	TRBV6-1	TRBJ2-3	TRBD2	TGTGCCAGCAGTGAGTATAGCGGGATCACAGATACGCAGTATTTT	CASSEYSGITDTQYF
few	TRBV15	TRBJ1-2	-	TGTGCCACCAGCAGAGATCGCGGTCCACCGAGCTATGGCTACACCTTC	CATSRDRGPPSYGYTF
few	TRBV7-2	TRBJ2-5	-	TGTGCCAGCAGCTTATACCGAGGAGACCAAGAGACCCAGTACTTC	CASSLYRGDQETQYF
-	TRBV15	TRBJ2-7	TRBD1	TGTGCCGCCAGCAGAGGTACGGGACAGGGCTACGAGCAGTACTTC	CAASRGTGQGYEQYF
few	TRBV20-1	TRBJ2-7	-	TGCAGTGCTAGATCGGACTCAAACTCCTACGAGCAGTACTTC	CSARSDSNSYEQYF
-	TRBV3-1	TRBJ2-3	-	TGTGCCAGCAGCCAAGATCCGGCTAGCGAGAGGGATGAGGTGCAGTATTTT	CASSQDPASERDEVQYF
few	TRBV4-1	TRBJ2-1	TRBD1	TGCGCCAGCAGCCAAGATCGCCGGGACAGGGGGCAGCAGGGTCAGTTCTTC	CASSQDRRDRGQQGQFF
-	TRBV28	TRBJ2-4	-	TGTGCCAGCAGAAAAGAGCAGGTCGGCAAAAACATTCAGTACTTC	CASRKEQVGKNIQYF
once	TRBV5-1	TRBJ1-1	TRBD1	TGCGCCAGCAGCTTGGGGGGGACAGTGAACACTGAAGCTTTCTTT	CASSLGGTVNTEAFF
few	TRBV6-2/TRBV6-3	TRBJ2-7	TRBD2	TGTGCCAGCAGTTACTCGACCGGACTAGCGGTAACCTACGAGCAGTACTTC	CASSYSTGLAVTYEQYF
-	TRBV6-6	TRBJ2-5	TRBD2	TGTGCCAGCCAGTCTAGCGGGGGCGGGGAGACCCAGTACTTC	CASQSSGGGETQYF
few	TRBV3-1	TRBJ2-7	TRBD2	TGTGCCAGCAGCCAACTCAGCGGGAGCATCGGGCAGTACTTC	CASSQLSGSIGQYF
-	TRBV11-2	TRBJ1-2	TRBD1	TGTGCCAGCAGCATCCTGACAGGGGGCGACGTTTTCGGCGGCTACACCTTC	CASSILTGGDVFGGYTF
few	TRBV10-3	TRBJ2-5	-	TGTGCCATCAGTGAGACTAGCAAGGAGACCCAGTACTTC	CAISETSKETQYF
few	TRBV29-1	TRBJ2-2	-	TGCAGCGCTCCAGGGTTGGCCGGGGAGCTGTTTTTT	CSAPGLAGELFF